Detailed here is one T cell receptor beta chain. This specimen comes from a study of blood T cell repertoires in COVID-19. Turning to the study itself: Samples taken during acute and convalescent COVID-19 were collected in the United States, Italy and Spain.

Some clones are missing from TCRdb's copy, which holds only in-frame ones; the method was immunoSEQ multiplex PCR. The sample lists 200,000 to 300,000 clones; roughly 86% were seen once. Germline V gives CDR1 GTSNPN, CDR2 SVGIG (reference sequence). This CDR3 is built from 13 residues. V was shortened by 1 base and J by 2 bases, with 8 bases between the two germline ends. V is TRBV30 and J is TRBJ2-5; D remains ambiguous. The TCR was taken from a woman in her 30s who had recovered from COVID-19. Sequenced input: peripheral blood. The CDR3 bases are TGTGCCTGGAGTGGTGCGGATCAAGAGACCCAGTACTTC. Translation: CAWSGADQETQYF. Complete variable domain (other parts from reference TRBV30 and TRBJ2-5): SQTIHQWPATLVQPVGSPLSLECTVEGTSNPNLYWYRQAAGRGLQLLFYSVGIGQISSEVPQNLSASRPQDRQFILSSKKLLLSDSGFYLCAWSGADQETQYFGPGTRLLVL.